These T cell receptor beta chains were read from a single sample in a study of shared clonotypes between healthy human individuals. Sequencing used immunoSEQ multiplex PCR; TCRdb keeps in-frame clones, though not all of them. The sample carries roughly 2,000,000 clones, less than 95% recorded once. The specimen was naive CD8+ T cells sorted from blood. The receptors were gathered from a man aged 18-30 years in good health. Both conserved end residues are part of each CDR3. D genes are given only for firm matches. Rows give clone size only sometimes, using once, few, many, or a class for an expanded clone.

NA TRBJ1-4 NA TRBV27 CASSLSLGGLGEKLFF TGTGCCAGCAGTTTATCTTTAGGTGGCTTAGGTGAAAAACTGTTTTTT
NA TRBJ2-5 NA TRBV4-3 CASSQDRGETQYF TGCGCCAGCAGCCAAGATAGGGGTGAGACCCAGTACTTC
TRBD2 TRBJ2-7 NA TRBV13 CASSLGRGGVEQYF TGTGCCAGCAGCTTAGGCCGGGGGGGCGTCGAGCAGTACTTC
TRBD1 TRBJ2-3 NA TRBV5-4 CASSLGGQSPTDTQYF TGTGCCAGCAGCTTGGGGGGACAGAGCCCCACAGATACGCAGTATTTT
NA TRBJ2-5 NA TRBV19 CASSIGQGMRETQYF TGTGCCAGTAGTATTGGGCAGGGGATGAGAGAGACCCAGTACTTC
NA TRBJ2-5 once TRBV7-2 CASSLSPAFHEQETQYF TGTGCCAGCAGCTTATCTCCAGCGTTCCACGAGCAAGAGACCCAGTACTTC
NA TRBJ1-3 NA TRBV29-1 CSVRLGMKNGNTIYF TGCAGCGTTCGGCTAGGGATGAAAAATGGAAACACCATATATTTT
TRBD1 TRBJ2-5 NA TRBV30 CAWNGIGQGLGETQYF TGTGCCTGGAACGGGATAGGACAGGGGTTAGGGGAGACCCAGTACTTC
TRBD2 TRBJ2-3 NA TRBV9 CASTLAGGTDTQYF TGTGCCAGCACCCTAGCGGGGGGCACAGATACGCAGTATTTT
NA TRBJ2-7 NA TRBV7-9 CASHRDSSYEQYF TGTGCCAGCCACCGAGACAGCTCCTACGAGCAGTACTTC
NA TRBJ2-1 NA TRBV2 CASGEDNEQFF TGTGCCAGCGGTGAAGACAATGAGCAGTTCTTC
NA TRBJ2-1 NA TRBV7-7 CASSLGHPDLNEQFF TGTGCTAGCAGCTTAGGTCATCCAGATCTCAATGAGCAGTTCTTC
NA TRBJ2-1 once TRBV2 CASSDGREIYNEQFF TGTGCCAGCAGTGATGGGCGAGAAATCTACAATGAGCAGTTCTTC
TRBD1 TRBJ2-2 NA TRBV4-1 CASSEAEDRSANTGELFF TGCGCCAGCAGCGAAGCAGAGGACAGGTCCGCGAACACCGGGGAGCTGTTTTTT
NA TRBJ2-7 NA TRBV4-3 CASSQDPPSREQYF TGCGCCAGCAGCCAAGATCCCCCATCTCGGGAGCAGTACTTC
NA TRBJ2-3 NA TRBV9 CASSPYRGGPDTQYF TGTGCCAGCAGCCCCTATAGGGGGGGGCCAGATACGCAGTATTTT
NA TRBJ1-1 NA TRBV9 CASSVEVGLNTEAFF TGTGCCAGCAGCGTAGAGGTGGGGTTGAACACTGAAGCTTTCTTT
NA TRBJ1-1 NA TRBV6-5 CASSYTYDRYTEAFF TGTGCCAGCAGTTACACCTATGACCGCTACACTGAAGCTTTCTTT
NA TRBJ2-3 NA TRBV6-6 CASTPGTDTQYF TGTGCCAGCACCCCGGGAACAGATACGCAGTATTTT
NA TRBJ2-3 NA TRBV9 CASSPGGADTQYF TGTGCCAGCAGCCCCGGAGGGGCAGATACGCAGTATTTT
NA TRBJ2-7 NA TRBV11-3 CASRQAEHYEQYF TGTGCCAGCCGGCAGGCGGAGCACTACGAGCAGTACTTC
NA TRBJ1-5 NA TRBV7-9 CASSADRNSNQPQHF TGTGCCAGCAGCGCGGACAGAAATAGCAATCAGCCCCAGCATTTT
TRBD1 TRBJ2-7 NA TRBV6-1 CASRPTGAPPYEQYF TGTGCCAGCAGGCCAACAGGGGCACCCCCCTACGAGCAGTACTTC
TRBD1 TRBJ1-1 NA TRBV10-2 CASRDLWTGNTEAFF TGCGCCAGCAGGGACCTATGGACAGGGAACACTGAAGCTTTCTTT
NA TRBJ2-5 NA TRBV2 CASRGFAGETQYF TGTGCCAGCAGGGGCTTCGCAGGGGAGACCCAGTACTTC
NA TRBJ2-7 NA TRBV10-2 CASRLLYEQYF TGCGCCAGCAGACTACTCTACGAGCAGTACTTC
NA TRBJ2-2 few TRBV4-2 CASSQVALAGHRELFF TGTGCCAGCAGCCAAGTGGCGTTGGCAGGCCACCGGGAGCTGTTTTTT
TRBD1 TRBJ2-4 NA TRBV5-6 CASSPWGRDRGNIQYF TGTGCCAGCAGCCCCTGGGGGCGCGACAGGGGAAACATTCAGTACTTC
NA TRBJ1-2 NA TRBV2 CASSEGKTPYGYTF TGTGCCAGCAGTGAGGGGAAAACCCCCTATGGCTACACCTTC
NA TRBJ2-1 NA TRBV19 CASSIQATYNEQFF TGTGCCAGTAGTATCCAGGCCACCTACAATGAGCAGTTCTTC
NA TRBJ2-7 NA TRBV29-1 CSVDTGQGQSYEQYF TGCAGCGTTGATACGGGGCAGGGTCAATCTTACGAGCAGTACTTC
NA TRBJ1-2 NA TRBV7-9 CASSLVGDYGYTF TGTGCCAGCAGCTTAGTAGGGGACTATGGCTACACCTTC
TRBD1 TRBJ2-5 NA TRBV27 CASSFSATGLGTQYF TGTGCCAGCAGTTTTAGTGCGACAGGGCTGGGGACCCAGTACTTC
NA TRBJ2-7 once TRBV27 CATRSPTYEQYF TGTGCCACCCGTTCTCCCACCTACGAGCAGTACTTC
NA TRBJ2-1 NA TRBV6-1 CASSEGLNGDPKSSYNEQFF TGTGCCAGCAGTGAAGGGCTGAATGGGGACCCAAAGAGCTCCTACAATGAGCAGTTCTTC
NA TRBJ1-5 NA TRBV4-3 CASSHSWGQQANQPQHF TGCGCCAGCAGTCATAGCTGGGGTCAACAGGCCAATCAGCCCCAGCATTTT
NA TRBJ2-3 NA TRBV25-1 CASSDHDSTDTQYF TGTGCCAGCAGTGACCACGACAGCACAGATACGCAGTATTTT
NA TRBJ1-5 NA TRBV11-1 CASSSYRVGDTYSNQPQHF TGTGCCAGCAGCTCGTATAGGGTGGGGGACACTTATAGCAATCAGCCCCAGCATTTT
NA TRBJ2-1 NA TRBV2 CASSGKEGYNEQFF TGTGCCAGCAGTGGGAAGGAGGGCTACAATGAGCAGTTCTTC
NA TRBJ2-7 NA TRBV14 CASSPGAEQYF TGTGCCAGCAGCCCAGGGGCCGAGCAGTACTTC